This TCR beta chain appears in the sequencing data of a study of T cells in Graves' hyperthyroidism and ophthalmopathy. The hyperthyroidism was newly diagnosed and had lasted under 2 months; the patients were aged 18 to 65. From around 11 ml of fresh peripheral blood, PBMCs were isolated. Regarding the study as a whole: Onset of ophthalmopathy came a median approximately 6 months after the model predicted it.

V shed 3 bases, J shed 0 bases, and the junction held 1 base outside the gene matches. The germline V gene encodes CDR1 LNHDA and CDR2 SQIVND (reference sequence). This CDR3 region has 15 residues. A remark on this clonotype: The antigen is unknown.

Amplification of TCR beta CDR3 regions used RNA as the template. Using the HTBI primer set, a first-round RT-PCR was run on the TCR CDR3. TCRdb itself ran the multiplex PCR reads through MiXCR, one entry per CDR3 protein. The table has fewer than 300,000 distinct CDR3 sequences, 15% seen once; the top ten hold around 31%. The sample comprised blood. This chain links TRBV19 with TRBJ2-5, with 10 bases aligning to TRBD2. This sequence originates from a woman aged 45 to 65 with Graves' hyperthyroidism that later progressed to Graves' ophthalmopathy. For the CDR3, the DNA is TGTGCCAGTAGTATCACTAGCGGGGACCAAGAGACCCAGTACTTC. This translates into CASSITSGDQETQYF.